This TCR beta chain is from a study of tumor-infiltrating lymphocytes in primary liver carcinoma. Turning to the study itself: The patients comprised men and women between the ages of 30 and 69 years.

Regarding this clonotype: A much larger clonotype is one base distant, so this may be a read error.

The study co-extracted DNA and RNA from about 19-30 mg of unsorted bulk tissue. A constant-region primer primed TCR beta cDNA synthesis from roughly 520 ng of total RNA. Nested multiplex PCR, run for three rounds with slightly modified ARM-PCR, yielded TCR beta libraries. The first two PCR rounds used TRBV1-TRBV30 forward primers with a C-beta reverse primer, 10 cycles each. TCRdb re-called the multiplex PCR reads through MiXCR, storing one row per CDR3 protein. This table has about 75,000 distinct CDR3 sequences, roughly 71% appearing once. This CDR3 has 12 amino acids. Trimming shortened V by 10 bases and J by 4 bases, and 14 bases separated the two germline ends. The V gene's germline CDR1 is LGHNT and CDR2 FRNRAP.

Sequences were obtained from tumor-adjacent normal liver tissue. The V call is TRBV12-5, the J call TRBJ2-7; possible D gene TRBD1, 5 bases. This sequence was found in a man in his forties or fifties with primary liver carcinoma and hepatitis B virus infection. The CDR3 here is CAKTGSGYEQYF. DNA of the CDR3: TGTGCTAAAACAGGTAGTGGGTACGAGCAGTACTTC.